The clone carrying this TCR beta chain has at least ten counts. The sample belongs to a study of regulatory T cells in long-lasting Graves disease. The time point is: newly diagnosed GD, antithyroid drugs for less than 3 months. Isolated PBMC RNA provided the starting material for the TCR library. The CDR3 totals 15 residues. The V gene's germline CDR1 is SGHRS and CDR2 YFSETQ. The V end was cut by 4 bases, the J end by 1 base, with 14 bases between. To make TCR beta libraries, researchers used iRepertoire HTBI primers and Arm-PCR of CDR3 regions. In TCRdb, the multiplex PCR reads were re-called with MiXCR into one record per CDR3 protein. The sample includes fewer than 550,000 distinct CDR3 sequences, about a sixth of them seen just once. These data also formed part of another study, on T cells in Graves' hyperthyroidism and ophthalmopathy.

Sequenced here: peripheral blood mononuclear cells (PBMCs), sampled at new diagnosis, from a patient treated with antithyroid drugs. The V call is TRBV5-1, the J call TRBJ1-1, with D possibly matching TRBD1 (5 bases). The sequence was obtained from a woman between 18 and 30 years old with Graves disease. Written as DNA, the CDR3 is TGCGCCAGCAGCGGTCCTCGGGGACCGAACACTGAAGCTTTCTTT. Translation gives CASSGPRGPNTEAFF.